Below are 12 T cell receptor beta chains sequenced from a single sample in a study of T-cell memory formation after mild COVID-19. MiXCR was run by TCRdb on the 5' RACE reads, yielding one entry per CDR3 protein. Here the sample spans 250,000 to 300,000 distinct CDR3 sequences, 15% to 20% being singletons. The specimen sequenced was PBMCs or a T cell subset sorted from them (not recorded which). The source of these receptors is a man younger than 35 who had mild COVID-19 (a few samples of this study predate the infection). Cell type and time point are not known.

This clonotype was observed at least ten times. The rearrangement uses TRBV5-1 and TRBJ1-1; 7 nucleotides match TRBD1. V gave up 4 bases and J gave up 4 bases; unmatched junction bases: 10. CDR1 is SGHRS, CDR2 YFSETQ, per germline. CDR3 length: 15 residues. The CDR3 protein is CASSRDESGGTEAFF. The DNA of the CDR3 is TGCGCCAGCAGCAGGGATGAGTCAGGGGGCACTGAAGCTTTCTTT. Looking up the rest from reference TRBV5-1 and TRBJ1-1 gives the full variable domain: KAGVTQTPRYLIKTRGQQVTLSCSPISGHRSVSWYQQTPGQGLQFLFEYFSETQRNKGNFPGRFSGRQFSNSRSEMNVSTLELGDSALYLCASSRDESGGTEAFFGQGTRLTVV.

This clonotype occurred a few times. This chain uses TRBV5-6 with TRBJ2-3, with D tentatively TRBD2 (7 bases). The germline V gene has CDR1 SGHDT and CDR2 YYEEEE. The V end was cut by 0 bases, the J end by 6 bases, with 17 bases between. The CDR3 totals 16 residues. This CDR3 reads CASSLVVVKGGDTQYF. CDR3 nucleotides: TGTGCCAGCAGCTTGGTTGTTGTGAAGGGGGGGGATACGCAGTATTTT.

The chain couples TRBV10-2 to TRBJ1-1; D not resolved. CDR1 WSHSY and CDR2 SAAADI come from the germline V gene. The CDR3 consists of 14 residues. V lost 3 bases and J 2 bases, leaving 10 bases between the germline ends. CDR3 DNA sequence: TGCGCCAGCAGTGACCCAGGAACAAACACTGAAGCTTTCTTT. Protein product: CASSDPGTNTEAFF.

V and J are TRBV11-1 and TRBJ2-7, with unresolved D. In germline, CDR1 is SGHAT, CDR2 FQDESV (reference sequence). V was cut by 3 bases and J by 2 bases, with 11 bases left in between. The CDR3 covers 14 residues. DNA of the CDR3: TGTGCCAGCAGCTTCCATATGGGCACCTACGAGCAGTACTTC. Translation gives CASSFHMGTYEQYF.

This clonotype has at least ten counts. The chain combines TRBV6-2 or TRBV6-3 with TRBJ2-5, with 7 bases lining up with TRBD1. The CDR3 is 14 amino acids. V shed 5 bases, J shed 5 bases, and the junction held 8 bases outside the gene matches. Germline V gene data show CDR1 as MNHEY and CDR2 as SVGEGT. The CDR3 region is CASSDRQGRETQYF. In DNA form, the CDR3 reads TGTGCCAGCAGTGACAGACAGGGTCGGGAGACCCAGTACTTC.

This clonotype occurred a few times. The chain is built from TRBV7-2 and TRBJ1-5, with D possibly being TRBD1 (6 bases). This CDR3 spans 14 amino acids. In germline, CDR1 is SGHTA, CDR2 FQGNSA. V was cut by 1 base and J by 5 bases, with 9 bases left in between. The CDR3 sequence is CASSLVDSDQPQHF. CDR3 nucleotides: TGTGCCAGCAGCTTAGTGGACAGTGATCAGCCCCAGCATTTT.

The rearrangement joins TRBV20-1 to TRBJ2-7, with 10 bases aligning to TRBD1. Trimming at V came to 5 bases and at J to 2 bases, leaving 6 bases not matched to a gene. Germline V CDR1 and CDR2: DFQATT, SNEGSKA (reference sequence). CDR3 length equals 14 residues. The chain's CDR3 is CSASPGQGPYEQYF. CDR3 coding DNA: TGCAGTGCTTCGCCGGGACAGGGGCCCTACGAGCAGTACTTC.

This chain links TRBV20-1 with TRBJ1-5, with D unclear. Trimming took off 3 bases at V and 5 bases at J, with 14 bases between the two ends. The CDR3 length is 14 residues. Germline assignment: CDR1 DFQATT and CDR2 SNEGSKA (reference sequence). DNA for the CDR3: TGCAGTGCTAGCAACCAGGAGGCGTATCAGCCCCAGCATTTT. Translated: CSASNQEAYQPQHF.

This clonotype was observed a handful of times. This chain connects TRBV5-1 to TRBJ1-5, with 7 bases aligning to TRBD1. CDR1 SGHRS and CDR2 YFSETQ come from the germline V gene. Trimming removed 4 bases from V and 0 bases from J; junction bases left unmatched: 4. The length of the CDR3 is 15 residues. CDR3 region: CASSPTGSSNQPQHF. CDR3 nucleotides: TGCGCCAGCAGCCCGACAGGGAGTAGCAATCAGCCCCAGCATTTT.

This sequence joins TRBV6-2 or TRBV6-3 and TRBJ2-1, with D perhaps TRBD1 or TRBD2 (5 bases each). Germline values: CDR1 MNHEY, CDR2 SVGEGT. The CDR3 totals 12 residues. V was shortened by 0 bases and J by 15 bases, with 12 bases between the two germline ends. The CDR3 DNA is TGTGCCAGCAGTTACTCGAGTGGGGACCTGTTCTTC. Protein sequence: CASSYSSGDLFF.

The V and J genes are TRBV6-1 and TRBJ2-3; D unresolved. Trimming left V 4 bases short and J 0 bases short, with 11 bases between. Germline V lookup: CDR1 MNHNS, CDR2 SASEGT. This CDR3 contains 15 residues. CDR3 protein: CASSAQPRSTDTQYF. CDR3 DNA sequence: TGTGCCAGCAGTGCGCAACCTCGGAGCACAGATACGCAGTATTTT.

This rearrangement joins TRBV2 to TRBJ1-6, with TRBD1 matching 9 bases. Germline CDR1 and CDR2: SNHLY and FYNNEI. V lost 6 bases, J lost 10 bases, and 10 bases stayed unmatched. The CDR3 spans 15 residues. CDR3 sequence: CASRKDRGWGSPLHF. The CDR3 DNA is TGTGCCAGCAGGAAAGACAGGGGGTGGGGATCACCCCTCCACTTT.